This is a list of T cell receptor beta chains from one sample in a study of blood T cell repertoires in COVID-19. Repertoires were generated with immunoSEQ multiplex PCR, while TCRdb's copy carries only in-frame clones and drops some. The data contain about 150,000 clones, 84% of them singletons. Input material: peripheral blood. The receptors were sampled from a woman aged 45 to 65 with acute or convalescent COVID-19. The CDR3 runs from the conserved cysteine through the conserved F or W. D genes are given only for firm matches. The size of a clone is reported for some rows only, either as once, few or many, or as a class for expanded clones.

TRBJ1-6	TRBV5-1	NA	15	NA	TGCGCCAGCAGTTCTAACAGGGACTATAATTCACCCCTCCACTTT	CASSSNRDYNSPLHF
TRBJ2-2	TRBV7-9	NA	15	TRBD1	TGTGCCAGGACAGGGGCAGGTCCGAGCACCGGGGAGCTGTTTTTT	CARTGAGPSTGELFF
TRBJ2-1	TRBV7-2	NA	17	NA	TGTGCCAGCAGCTTAGAAAGAGCCCCAGGCTCCTACAATGAGCAGTTCTTC	CASSLERAPGSYNEQFF
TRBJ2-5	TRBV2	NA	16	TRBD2	TGTGCCAGCAGCATGACTAGCGGGGTCACGACGGAGACCCAGTACTTC	CASSMTSGVTTETQYF
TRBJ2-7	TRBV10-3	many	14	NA	TGTGCCATCAGTGAGTTTTCCACTGAGGGCGAGCAGTACTTC	CAISEFSTEGEQYF
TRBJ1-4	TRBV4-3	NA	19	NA	TGCGCCAGCAGCCAGACCCCGCTCCGCAGGGAATCGGCTAATGAAAAACTGTTTTTT	CASSQTPLRRESANEKLFF
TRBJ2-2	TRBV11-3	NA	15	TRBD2	TGTGCCAGCAGCTCGGGGGGAACGAACACCGGGGAGCTGTTTTTT	CASSSGGTNTGELFF
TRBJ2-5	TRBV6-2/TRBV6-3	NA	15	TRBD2	TGTGCCAGCAGTTACTCACTAGCGGGGGAAGAGACCCAGTACTTC	CASSYSLAGEETQYF
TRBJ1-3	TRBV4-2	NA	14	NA	TGTGCCAGCAGCCAAGTGGCCTCTGGAAACACCATATATTTT	CASSQVASGNTIYF
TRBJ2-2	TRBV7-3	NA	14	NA	TGTGCCAGCCAAACAGGGCCGAACACCGGGGAGCTGTTTTTT	CASQTGPNTGELFF
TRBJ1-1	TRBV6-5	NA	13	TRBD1	TGTGCCAGCAGAACAGGGGCTTACACTGAAGCTTTCTTT	CASRTGAYTEAFF
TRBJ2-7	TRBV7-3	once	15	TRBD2	TGTGCCAGCAGCTACCGACTAGCGGGATCCTACGAGCAGTACTTC	CASSYRLAGSYEQYF
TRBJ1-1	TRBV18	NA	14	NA	TGTGCCAGCTCACGATTGACAGTGAACACTGAAGCTTTCTTT	CASSRLTVNTEAFF
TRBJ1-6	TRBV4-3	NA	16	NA	TGCGCCAGCAGCCAAGACCCCACAGGGAATAATTCACCCCTCCACTTT	CASSQDPTGNNSPLHF
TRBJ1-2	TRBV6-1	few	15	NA	TGTGCCAGCAGTGAAGGGTTGGGACACAACTATGGCTACACCTTC	CASSEGLGHNYGYTF
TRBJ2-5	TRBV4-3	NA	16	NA	TGCGCCAGCAGCCAAGATCACCGGGGGGCCCAAGAGACCCAGTACTTC	CASSQDHRGAQETQYF
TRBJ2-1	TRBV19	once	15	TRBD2	TGTGCCAGTAGTAGATTGGGACTAGCGGGACATGAGCAGTTCTTC	CASSRLGLAGHEQFF
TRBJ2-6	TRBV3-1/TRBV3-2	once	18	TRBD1	TGTGCCAGCAGCCCAACTCCGGGACAGTTCTCTGGGGCCAACGTCCTGACTTTC	CASSPTPGQFSGANVLTF
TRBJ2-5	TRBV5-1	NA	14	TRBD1	TGCGCCAGCAGGCCCCAGGGGGCCGCAGAGACCCAGTACTTC	CASRPQGAAETQYF
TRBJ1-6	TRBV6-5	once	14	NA	TGTGCCATCCAGGGCACAGGGACAAATTCACCCCTCCACTTT	CAIQGTGTNSPLHF
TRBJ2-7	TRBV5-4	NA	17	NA	TGTGCCAGCAGCCCCTCCGATCGCCGACGGGGACTGGACGAGCAGTACTTC	CASSPSDRRRGLDEQYF
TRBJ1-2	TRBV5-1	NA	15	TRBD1	TGCGCCAGCAGCACCGGGACAGGGCGTAACTATGGCTACACCTTC	CASSTGTGRNYGYTF
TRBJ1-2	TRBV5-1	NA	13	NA	TGCGCCAGCAGCTTGTGGGGGGAGAGTGGCTACACCTTC	CASSLWGESGYTF
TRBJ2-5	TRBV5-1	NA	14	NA	TGCGCCAGCAGCCCGGAGCCGGGTTTACAGACCCAGTACTTC	CASSPEPGLQTQYF
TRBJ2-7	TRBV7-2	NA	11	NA	TGTGCCAGCAGCAACCAGGGGGAGCAGTACTTC	CASSNQGEQYF
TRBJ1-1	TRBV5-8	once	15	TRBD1	TGTGCCAGCAGGTACCGGGACAGGACGAACACTGAAGCTTTCTTT	CASRYRDRTNTEAFF
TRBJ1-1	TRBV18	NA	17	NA	TGTGCCAGCTCATTCAACAGATGGGCCGGGGGGAGCACTGAAGCTTTCTTT	CASSFNRWAGGSTEAFF
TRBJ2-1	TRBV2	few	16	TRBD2	TGTGCCAGCAGTGAAGTTAGCGGGGTGGGTTGGGATGAGCAGTTCTTC	CASSEVSGVGWDEQFF
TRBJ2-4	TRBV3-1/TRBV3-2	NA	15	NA	TGTGCCAGCAGCCAAGCGAGGGGAGGAAAAAACATTCAGTACTTC	CASSQARGGKNIQYF
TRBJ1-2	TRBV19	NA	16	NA	TGTGCCAGTAGTCCCCGACCGATACAGGGCGAGTATGGCTACACCTTC	CASSPRPIQGEYGYTF
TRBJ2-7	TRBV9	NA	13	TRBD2	TGTGCCAGCAGCTCTGGGGGGGCCTACGAGCAGTACTTC	CASSSGGAYEQYF
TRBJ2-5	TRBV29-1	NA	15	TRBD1	TGCAGCGTTGGGCGTGGGACAGTGTCGTCGGAGACCCAGTACTTC	CSVGRGTVSSETQYF
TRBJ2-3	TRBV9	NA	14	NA	TGTGCCAGCAGCGGGACAGGGAGGGGAGATACGCAGTATTTT	CASSGTGRGDTQYF
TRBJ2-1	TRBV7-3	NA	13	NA	TGTGCCAGCAGCCCCGGACAGTACAATGAGCAGTTCTTC	CASSPGQYNEQFF
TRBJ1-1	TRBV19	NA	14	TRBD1	TGTGCCAGTACCAACCAGGGGGCAAGGACTGAAGCTTTCTTT	CASTNQGARTEAFF
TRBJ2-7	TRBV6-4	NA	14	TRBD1	TGTGCCAGCGCTTCGGACAGGACCTCCTACGAGCAGTACTTC	CASASDRTSYEQYF
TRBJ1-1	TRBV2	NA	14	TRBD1	TGTGCCAGCAGAAAGAGGGGGCCGGGGACTGAAGCTTTCTTT	CASRKRGPGTEAFF
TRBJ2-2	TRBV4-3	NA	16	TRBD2	TGCGCCAGCAGCCAGTATGAAGCGGGAGGAACCGGGGAGCTGTTTTTT	CASSQYEAGGTGELFF
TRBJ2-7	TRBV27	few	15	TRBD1	TGTGCCAGCAGTTTAGGACAGGGGGGGGGCTACGAGCAGTACTTC	CASSLGQGGGYEQYF
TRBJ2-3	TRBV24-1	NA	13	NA	TGTGCCACCAGTGATACGGGGGCAGATACGCAGTATTTT	CATSDTGADTQYF
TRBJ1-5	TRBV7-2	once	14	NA	TGTGCCAGCAGCCAACAGGGTCTGGGATCAGCCCAGCATTTT	CASSQQGLGSAQHF
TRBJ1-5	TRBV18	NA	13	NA	TGTGCCAGCTCACAGGGCACGGGGCAGCCCCAGCATTTT	CASSQGTGQPQHF
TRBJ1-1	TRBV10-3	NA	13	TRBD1	TGTGCCATCAGTAAAACAGGGGCCGCTGAAGCTTTCTTT	CAISKTGAAEAFF
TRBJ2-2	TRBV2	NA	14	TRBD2	TGTGCCGGATGGGCGGGGGGGACCACCGGGGAGCTGTTTTTT	CAGWAGGTTGELFF
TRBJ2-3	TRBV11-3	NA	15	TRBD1	TGTGCCAGCAGCCAGGGGGTCCAGAGCACAGATACGCAGTATTTT	CASSQGVQSTDTQYF
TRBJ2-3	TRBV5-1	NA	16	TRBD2	TGCGCCAGCAGCTTGGTTTCTAGCGGTAGCACAGATACGCAGTATTTT	CASSLVSSGSTDTQYF
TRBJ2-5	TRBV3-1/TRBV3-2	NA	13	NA	TGTGCCAGCAGCCAACCGGGGAGAGAGACCCAGTACTTC	CASSQPGRETQYF
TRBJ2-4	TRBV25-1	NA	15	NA	TGTGCCAGCAGTGAAGGACAGACCACATGGGGCATTCAGTACTTC	CASSEGQTTWGIQYF
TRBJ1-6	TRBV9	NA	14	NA	TGTGCCAGCAGCGCCGGTGGCGACACATCACCCCTCCACTTT	CASSAGGDTSPLHF
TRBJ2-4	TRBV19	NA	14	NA	TGTGCCAGTAGTATCCACAGGGAAAAAAACATTCAGTACTTC	CASSIHREKNIQYF
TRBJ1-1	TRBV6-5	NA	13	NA	TGTGCCAGCAGTTACACACAGAACACTGAAGCTTTCTTT	CASSYTQNTEAFF
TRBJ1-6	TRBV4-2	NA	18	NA	TGTGCCAGCAGCCAAGATATTACCCAGGATGGGCTCAATTCACCCCTCCACTTT	CASSQDITQDGLNSPLHF
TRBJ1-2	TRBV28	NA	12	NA	TGTGCCAGCAGTACCACAGGGCTTGGCTACACCTTC	CASSTTGLGYTF
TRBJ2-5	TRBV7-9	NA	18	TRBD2	TGTGCCAGCAGCTTAGTAGGAGATCTAGCGGGCCGCCAAGAGACCCAGTACTTC	CASSLVGDLAGRQETQYF
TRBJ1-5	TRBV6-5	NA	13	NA	TGTGCCAGCAGTTACTCGACAGTCTCGCCCCAGCATTTT	CASSYSTVSPQHF